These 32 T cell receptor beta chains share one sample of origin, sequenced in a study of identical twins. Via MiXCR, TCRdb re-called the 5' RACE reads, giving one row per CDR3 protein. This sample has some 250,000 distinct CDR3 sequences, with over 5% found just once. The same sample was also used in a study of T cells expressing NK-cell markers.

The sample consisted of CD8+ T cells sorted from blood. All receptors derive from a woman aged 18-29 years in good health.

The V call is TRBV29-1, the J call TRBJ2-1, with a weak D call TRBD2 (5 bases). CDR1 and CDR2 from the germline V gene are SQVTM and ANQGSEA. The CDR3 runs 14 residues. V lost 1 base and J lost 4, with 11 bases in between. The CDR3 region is CSVEGVGKYNEQFF. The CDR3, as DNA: TGCAGCGTTGAAGGAGTCGGGAAATACAATGAGCAGTTCTTC.

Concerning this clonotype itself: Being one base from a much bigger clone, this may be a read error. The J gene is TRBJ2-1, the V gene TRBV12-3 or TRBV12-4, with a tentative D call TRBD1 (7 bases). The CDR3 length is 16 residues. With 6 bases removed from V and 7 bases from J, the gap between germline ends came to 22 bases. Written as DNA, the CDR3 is TGTGCCAGCAGCTCCCAGGGGGGATCGGCTGTTAATGAGCAGTTCTTC. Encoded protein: CASSSQGGSAVNEQFF.

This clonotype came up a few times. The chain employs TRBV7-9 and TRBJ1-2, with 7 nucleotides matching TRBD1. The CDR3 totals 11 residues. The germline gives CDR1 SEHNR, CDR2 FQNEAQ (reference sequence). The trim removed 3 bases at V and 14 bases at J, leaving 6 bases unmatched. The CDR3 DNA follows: TGTGCCAGCAGCTTCTCGGGACAGCCGACCTTC. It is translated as CASSFSGQPTF.

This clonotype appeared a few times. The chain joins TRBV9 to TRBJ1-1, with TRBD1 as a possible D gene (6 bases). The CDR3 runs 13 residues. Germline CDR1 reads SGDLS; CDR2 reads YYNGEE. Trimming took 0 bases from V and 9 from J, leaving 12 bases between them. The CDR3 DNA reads TGTGCCAGCAGCGTAGATCCGGGGGCGCAAGCTTTCTTT. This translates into CASSVDPGAQAFF.

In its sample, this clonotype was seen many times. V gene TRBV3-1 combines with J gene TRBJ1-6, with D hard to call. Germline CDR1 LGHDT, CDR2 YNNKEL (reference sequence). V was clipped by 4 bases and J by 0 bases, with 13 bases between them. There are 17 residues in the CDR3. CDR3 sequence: CASSPGKGDSYNSPLHF. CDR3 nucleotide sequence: TGTGCCAGCAGCCCGGGGAAGGGAGACTCCTATAATTCACCCCTCCACTTT.

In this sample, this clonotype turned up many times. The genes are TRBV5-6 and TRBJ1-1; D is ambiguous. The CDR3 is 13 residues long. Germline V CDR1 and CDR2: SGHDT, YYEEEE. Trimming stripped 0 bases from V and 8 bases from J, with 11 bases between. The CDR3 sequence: CASSLVLGEEAFF. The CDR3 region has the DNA TGTGCCAGCAGCTTGGTCCTGGGCGAAGAAGCTTTCTTT.

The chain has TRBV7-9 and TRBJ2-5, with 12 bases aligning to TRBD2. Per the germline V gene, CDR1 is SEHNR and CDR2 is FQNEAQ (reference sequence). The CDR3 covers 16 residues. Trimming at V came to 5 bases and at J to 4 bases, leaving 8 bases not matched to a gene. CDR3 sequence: CASSVTSGGLRETQYF. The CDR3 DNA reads TGTGCCAGCAGCGTTACTAGCGGGGGGTTGAGAGAGACCCAGTACTTC.

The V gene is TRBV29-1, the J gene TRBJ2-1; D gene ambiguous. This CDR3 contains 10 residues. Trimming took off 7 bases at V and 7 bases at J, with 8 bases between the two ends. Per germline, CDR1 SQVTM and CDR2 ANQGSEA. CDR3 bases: TGCAGCGGAACGAAAAATGAGCAGTTCTTC. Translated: CSGTKNEQFF.

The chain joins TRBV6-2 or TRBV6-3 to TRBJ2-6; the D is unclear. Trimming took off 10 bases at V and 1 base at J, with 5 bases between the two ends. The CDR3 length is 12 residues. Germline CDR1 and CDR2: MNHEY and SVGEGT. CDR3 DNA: TGTGCCAACGGATCTGGGGCCAACGTCCTGACTTTC. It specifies CANGSGANVLTF.

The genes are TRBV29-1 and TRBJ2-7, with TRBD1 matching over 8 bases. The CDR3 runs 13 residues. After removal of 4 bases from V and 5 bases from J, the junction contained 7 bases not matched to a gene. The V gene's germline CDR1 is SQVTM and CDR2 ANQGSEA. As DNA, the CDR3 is TGCAGCGTTGGTCTCCAGGGGGCCAACGAGCAGTACTTC. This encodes CSVGLQGANEQYF.

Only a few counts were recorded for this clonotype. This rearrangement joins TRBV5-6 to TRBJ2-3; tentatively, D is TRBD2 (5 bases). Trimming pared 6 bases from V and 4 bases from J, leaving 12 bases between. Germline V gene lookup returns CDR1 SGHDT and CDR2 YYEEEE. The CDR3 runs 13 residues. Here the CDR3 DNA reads TGTGCCAGCACCCCTCCAGCGGCAGATACGCAGTATTTT. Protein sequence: CASTPPAADTQYF.

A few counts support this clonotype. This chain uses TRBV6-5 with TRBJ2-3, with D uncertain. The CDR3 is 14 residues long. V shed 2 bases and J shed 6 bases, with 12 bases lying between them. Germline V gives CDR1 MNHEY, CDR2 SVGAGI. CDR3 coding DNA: TGTGCCAGCAGTTACGGCAGTGGTGCTGATACGCAGTATTTT. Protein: CASSYGSGADTQYF.

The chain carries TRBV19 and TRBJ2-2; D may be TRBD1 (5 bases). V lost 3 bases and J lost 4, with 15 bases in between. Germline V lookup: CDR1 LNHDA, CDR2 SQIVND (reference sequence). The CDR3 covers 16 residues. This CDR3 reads CASSILFLGPTGELFF. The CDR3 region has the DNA TGTGCCAGTAGTATTTTGTTTCTGGGGCCCACCGGGGAGCTGTTTTTT.

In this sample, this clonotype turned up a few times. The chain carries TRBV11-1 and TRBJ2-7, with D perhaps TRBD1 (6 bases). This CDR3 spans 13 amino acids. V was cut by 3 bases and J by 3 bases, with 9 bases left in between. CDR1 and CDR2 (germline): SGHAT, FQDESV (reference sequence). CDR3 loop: CASSFGQNYEQYF. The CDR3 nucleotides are TGTGCCAGCAGCTTCGGACAGAACTACGAGCAGTACTTC.

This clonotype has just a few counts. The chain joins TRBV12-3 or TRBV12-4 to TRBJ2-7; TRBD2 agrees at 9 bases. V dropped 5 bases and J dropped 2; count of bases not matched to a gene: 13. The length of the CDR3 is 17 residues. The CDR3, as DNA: TGTGCCAGCAGTCCCCGACTAGCGGAGCTTTTTACCTACGAGCAGTACTTC. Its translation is CASSPRLAELFTYEQYF.

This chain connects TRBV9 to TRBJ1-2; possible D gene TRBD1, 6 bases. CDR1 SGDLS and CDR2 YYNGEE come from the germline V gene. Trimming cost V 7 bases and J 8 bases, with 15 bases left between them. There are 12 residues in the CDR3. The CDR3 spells CASGRGGEGYTF. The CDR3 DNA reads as TGTGCCAGCGGGAGGGGGGGCGAGGGCTACACCTTC. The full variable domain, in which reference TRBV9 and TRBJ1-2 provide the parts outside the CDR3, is DSGVTQTPKHLITATGQRVTLRCSPRSGDLSVYWYQQSLDQGLQFLIQYYNGEERAKGNILERFSAQQFPDLHSELNLSSLELGDSALYFCASGRGGEGYTFGSGTRLTVV.

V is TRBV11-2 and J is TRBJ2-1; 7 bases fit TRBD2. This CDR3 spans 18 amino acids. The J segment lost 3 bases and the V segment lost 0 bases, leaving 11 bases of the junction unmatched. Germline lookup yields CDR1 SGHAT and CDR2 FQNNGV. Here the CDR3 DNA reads TGTGCCAGCAGCTTAGAGGCCTCTAGCGGTCCAGTCTACAATGAGCAGTTCTTC. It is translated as CASSLEASSGPVYNEQFF.

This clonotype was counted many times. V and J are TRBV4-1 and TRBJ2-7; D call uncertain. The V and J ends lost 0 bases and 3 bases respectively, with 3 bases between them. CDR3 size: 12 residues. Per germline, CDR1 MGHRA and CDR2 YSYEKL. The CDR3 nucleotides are TGCGCCAGCAGCCAAGATAACTACGAGCAGTACTTC. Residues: CASSQDNYEQYF.

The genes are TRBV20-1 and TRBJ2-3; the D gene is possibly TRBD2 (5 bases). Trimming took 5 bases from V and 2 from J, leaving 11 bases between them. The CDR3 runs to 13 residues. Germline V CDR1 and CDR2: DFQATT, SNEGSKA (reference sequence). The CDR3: CSADPRDTDTQYF. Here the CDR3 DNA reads TGCAGTGCTGATCCCCGGGACACAGATACGCAGTATTTT.

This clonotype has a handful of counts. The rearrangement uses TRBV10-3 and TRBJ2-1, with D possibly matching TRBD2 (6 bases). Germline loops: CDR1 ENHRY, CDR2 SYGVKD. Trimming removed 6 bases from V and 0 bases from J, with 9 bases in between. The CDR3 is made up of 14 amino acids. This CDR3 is CAIRGGASYNEQFF. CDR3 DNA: TGTGCCATCAGGGGCGGGGCCTCCTACAATGAGCAGTTCTTC.

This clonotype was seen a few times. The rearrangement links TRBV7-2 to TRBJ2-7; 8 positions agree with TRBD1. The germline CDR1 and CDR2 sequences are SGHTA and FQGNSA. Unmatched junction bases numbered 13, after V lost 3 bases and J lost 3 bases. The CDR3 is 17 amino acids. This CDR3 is CASSFQLGQGNNYEQYF. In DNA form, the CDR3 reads TGTGCCAGCAGCTTCCAACTAGGACAGGGAAACAACTACGAGCAGTACTTC.

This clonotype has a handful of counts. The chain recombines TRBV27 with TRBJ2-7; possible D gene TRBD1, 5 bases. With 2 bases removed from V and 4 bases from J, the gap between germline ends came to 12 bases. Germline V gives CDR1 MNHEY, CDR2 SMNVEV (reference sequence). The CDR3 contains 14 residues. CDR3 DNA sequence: TGTGCCAGCAGTTTACAAGACAGTGGTTACGAGCAGTACTTC. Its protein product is CASSLQDSGYEQYF.

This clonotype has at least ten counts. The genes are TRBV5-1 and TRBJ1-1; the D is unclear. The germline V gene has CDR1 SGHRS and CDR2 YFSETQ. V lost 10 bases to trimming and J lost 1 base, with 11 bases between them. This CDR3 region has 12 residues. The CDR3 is CASKAWNTEAFF. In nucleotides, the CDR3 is TGCGCCTCCAAGGCATGGAACACTGAAGCTTTCTTT.

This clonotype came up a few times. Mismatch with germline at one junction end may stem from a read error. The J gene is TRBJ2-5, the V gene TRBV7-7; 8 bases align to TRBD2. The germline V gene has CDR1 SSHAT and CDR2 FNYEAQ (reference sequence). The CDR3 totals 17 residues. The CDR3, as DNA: TGTGCTAGCAGCTTACGGTTAGCGGGGAAGTTTCCAGAGACCCAGTACTTC. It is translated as CASSLRLAGKFPETQYF.

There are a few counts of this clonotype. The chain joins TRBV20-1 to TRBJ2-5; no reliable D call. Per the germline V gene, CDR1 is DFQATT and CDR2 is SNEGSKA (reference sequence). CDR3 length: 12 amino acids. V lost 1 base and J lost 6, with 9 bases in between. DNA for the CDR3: TGCAGTGCTAGAGCACAGCTCCAGACCCAGTACTTC. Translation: CSARAQLQTQYF.

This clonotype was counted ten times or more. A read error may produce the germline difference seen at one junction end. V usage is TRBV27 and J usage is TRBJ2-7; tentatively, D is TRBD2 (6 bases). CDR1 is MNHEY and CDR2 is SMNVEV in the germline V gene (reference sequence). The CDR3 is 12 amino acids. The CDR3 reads CASGFSGYEQYF. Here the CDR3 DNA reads TGTGCCAGCGGTTTTAGCGGCTACGAGCAGTACTTC.

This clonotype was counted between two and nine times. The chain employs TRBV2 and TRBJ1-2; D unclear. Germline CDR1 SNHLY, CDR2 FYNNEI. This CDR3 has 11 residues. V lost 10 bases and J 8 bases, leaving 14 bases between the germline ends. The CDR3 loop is CAIHSLSGYTF. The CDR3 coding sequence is TGTGCCATCCATTCTCTCTCGGGCTACACCTTC.

The CDR3 sequence: CASSHLWGSYEQYF. CDR3 coding DNA: TGCGCCAGCAGCCACCTCTGGGGATCCTACGAGCAGTACTTC. V gene TRBV4-1 combines with J gene TRBJ2-7; D is ambiguous. Per the germline V gene, CDR1 is MGHRA and CDR2 is YSYEKL. Trimming shortened V by 3 bases and J by 1 base, and 10 bases separated the two germline ends. The CDR3 sequence is 14 residues long.

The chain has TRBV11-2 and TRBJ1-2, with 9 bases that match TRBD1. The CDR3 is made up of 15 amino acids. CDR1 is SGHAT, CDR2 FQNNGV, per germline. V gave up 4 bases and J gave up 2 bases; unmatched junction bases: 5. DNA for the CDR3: TGTGCCAGCAGCTCGCACAGGGGGCGGAACTATGGCTACACCTTC. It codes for CASSSHRGRNYGYTF.

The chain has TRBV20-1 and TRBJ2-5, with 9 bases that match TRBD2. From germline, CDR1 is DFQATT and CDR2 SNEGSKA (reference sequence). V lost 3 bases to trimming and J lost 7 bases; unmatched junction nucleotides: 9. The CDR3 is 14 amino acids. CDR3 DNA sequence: TGCAGTGCTAGGGGGGGACTAGCTGGGAGGACCCAGTACTTC. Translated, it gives CSARGGLAGRTQYF.

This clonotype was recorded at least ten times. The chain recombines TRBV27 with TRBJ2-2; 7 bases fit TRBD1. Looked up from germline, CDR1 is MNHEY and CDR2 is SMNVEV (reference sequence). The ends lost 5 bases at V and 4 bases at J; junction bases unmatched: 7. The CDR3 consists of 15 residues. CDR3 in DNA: TGTGCCAGCAGTCAGATGGACAGGCTCACCGGGGAGCTGTTTTTT. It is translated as CASSQMDRLTGELFF.

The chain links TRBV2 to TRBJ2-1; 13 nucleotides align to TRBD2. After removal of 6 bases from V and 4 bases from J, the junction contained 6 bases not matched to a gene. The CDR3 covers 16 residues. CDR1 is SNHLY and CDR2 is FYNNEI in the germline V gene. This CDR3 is CASRETLAGGYNEQFF. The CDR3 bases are TGTGCCAGCAGGGAAACACTAGCGGGGGGGTACAATGAGCAGTTCTTC.